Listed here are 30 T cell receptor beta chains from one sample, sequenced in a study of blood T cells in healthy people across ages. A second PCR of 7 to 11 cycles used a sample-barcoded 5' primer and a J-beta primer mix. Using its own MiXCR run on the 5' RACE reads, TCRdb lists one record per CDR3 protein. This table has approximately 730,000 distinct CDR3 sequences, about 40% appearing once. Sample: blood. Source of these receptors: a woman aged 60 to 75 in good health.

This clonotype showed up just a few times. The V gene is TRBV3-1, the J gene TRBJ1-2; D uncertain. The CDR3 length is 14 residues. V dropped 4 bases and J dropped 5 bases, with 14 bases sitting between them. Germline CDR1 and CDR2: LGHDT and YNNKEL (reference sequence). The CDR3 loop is CASSPPQTAYGYTF. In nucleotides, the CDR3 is TGTGCCAGCAGCCCCCCCCAGACGGCTTATGGCTACACCTTC. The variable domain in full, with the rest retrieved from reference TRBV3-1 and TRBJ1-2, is DTAVSQTPKYLVTQMGNDKSIKCEQNLGHDTMYWYKQDSKKFLKIMFSYNNKELIINETVPNRFSPKSPDKAHLNLHINSLELGDSAVYFCASSPPQTAYGYTFGSGTRLTVV.

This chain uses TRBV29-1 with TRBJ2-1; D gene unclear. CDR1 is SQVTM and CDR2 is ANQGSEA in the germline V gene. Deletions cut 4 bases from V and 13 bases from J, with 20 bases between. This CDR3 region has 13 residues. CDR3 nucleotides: TGCAGCGTTGCGACCGGAACCCAAGAGACCCAGTTCTTC. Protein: CSVATGTQETQFF.

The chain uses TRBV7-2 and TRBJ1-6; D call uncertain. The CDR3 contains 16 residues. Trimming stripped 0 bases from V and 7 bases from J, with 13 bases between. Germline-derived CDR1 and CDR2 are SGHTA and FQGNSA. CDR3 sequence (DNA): TGTGCCAGCAGCTTAGCGGGTTTCTCCACCAATTCACCCCTCCACTTT. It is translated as CASSLAGFSTNSPLHF. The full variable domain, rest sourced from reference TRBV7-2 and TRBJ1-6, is GAGVSQSPSNKVTEKGKDVELRCDPISGHTALYWYRQSLGQGLEFLIYFQGNSAPDKSGLPSDRFSAERTGGSVSTLTIQRTQQEDSAVYLCASSLAGFSTNSPLHFGNGTRLTVT.

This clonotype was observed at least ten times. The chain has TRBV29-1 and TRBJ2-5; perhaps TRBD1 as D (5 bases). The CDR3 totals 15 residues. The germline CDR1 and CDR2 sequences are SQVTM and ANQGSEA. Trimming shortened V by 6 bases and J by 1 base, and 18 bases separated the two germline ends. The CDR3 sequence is CSVLGWVQAQETQYF. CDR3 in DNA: TGCAGCGTCCTCGGGTGGGTACAGGCCCAAGAGACCCAGTACTTC.

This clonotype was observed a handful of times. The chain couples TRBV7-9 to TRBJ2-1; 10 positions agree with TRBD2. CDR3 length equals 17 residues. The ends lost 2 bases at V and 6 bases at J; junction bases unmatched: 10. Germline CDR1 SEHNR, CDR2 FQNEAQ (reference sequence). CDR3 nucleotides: TGTGCCAGCAGCTTACCGGCAAGCGGGAGGGTAAGCAATGAGCAGTTCTTC. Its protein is CASSLPASGRVSNEQFF.

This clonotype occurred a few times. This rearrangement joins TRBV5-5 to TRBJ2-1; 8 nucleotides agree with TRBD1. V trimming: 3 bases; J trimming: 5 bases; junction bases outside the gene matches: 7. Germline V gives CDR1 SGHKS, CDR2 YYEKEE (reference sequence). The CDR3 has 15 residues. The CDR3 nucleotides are TGTGCCAGCAGCTCCACAGGGGGGAATAACAATGAGCAGTTCTTC. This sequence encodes CASSSTGGNNNEQFF.

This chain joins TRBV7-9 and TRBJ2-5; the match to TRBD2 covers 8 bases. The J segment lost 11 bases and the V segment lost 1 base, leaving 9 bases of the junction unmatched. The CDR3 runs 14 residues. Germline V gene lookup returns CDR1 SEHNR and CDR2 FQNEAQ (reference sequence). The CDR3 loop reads CASSLGRGADEQYF. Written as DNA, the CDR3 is TGTGCCAGCAGCTTAGGGCGGGGGGCGGATGAGCAGTACTTC. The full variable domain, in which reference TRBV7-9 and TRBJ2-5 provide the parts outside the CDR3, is DTGVSQNPRHKITKRGQNVTFRCDPISEHNRLYWYRQTLGQGPEFLTYFQNEAQLEKSRLLSDRFSAERPKGSFSTLEIQRTEQGDSAMYLCASSLGRGADEQYFGPGTRLLVL.

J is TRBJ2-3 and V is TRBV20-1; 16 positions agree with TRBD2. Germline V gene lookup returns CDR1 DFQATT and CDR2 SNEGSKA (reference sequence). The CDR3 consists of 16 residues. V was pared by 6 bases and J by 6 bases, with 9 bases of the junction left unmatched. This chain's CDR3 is CSARARGLAGGDTQYF. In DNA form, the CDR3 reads TGCAGTGCCCGCGCCCGGGGACTAGCGGGGGGGGATACGCAGTATTTT.

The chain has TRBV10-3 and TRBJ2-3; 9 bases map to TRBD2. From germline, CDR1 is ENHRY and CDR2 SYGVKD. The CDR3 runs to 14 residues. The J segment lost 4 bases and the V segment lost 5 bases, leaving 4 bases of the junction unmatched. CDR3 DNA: TGTGCCATCAGTCCGACTAGCGGCCCAGATACGCAGTATTTT. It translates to CAISPTSGPDTQYF.

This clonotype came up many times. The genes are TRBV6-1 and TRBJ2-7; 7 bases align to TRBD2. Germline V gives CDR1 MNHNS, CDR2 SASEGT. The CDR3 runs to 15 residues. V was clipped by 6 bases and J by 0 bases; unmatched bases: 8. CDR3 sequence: CASRRAGESSYEQYF. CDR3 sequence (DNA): TGTGCCAGCAGGAGGGCGGGGGAAAGCTCCTACGAGCAGTACTTC.

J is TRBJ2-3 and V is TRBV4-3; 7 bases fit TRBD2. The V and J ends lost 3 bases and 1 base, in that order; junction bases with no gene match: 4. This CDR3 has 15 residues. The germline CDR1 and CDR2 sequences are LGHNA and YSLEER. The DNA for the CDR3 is TGCGCCAGCAGCCACCTAGCGGAGCGCACAGATACGCAGTATTTT. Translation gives CASSHLAERTDTQYF.

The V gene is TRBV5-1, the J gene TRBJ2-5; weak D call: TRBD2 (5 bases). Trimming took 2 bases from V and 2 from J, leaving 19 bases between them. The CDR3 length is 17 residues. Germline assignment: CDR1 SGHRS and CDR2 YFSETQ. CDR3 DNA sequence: TGCGCCAGCAGCTTTGGGGAGACGGGGAGTGGACAAGAGACCCAGTACTTC. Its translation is CASSFGETGSGQETQYF.

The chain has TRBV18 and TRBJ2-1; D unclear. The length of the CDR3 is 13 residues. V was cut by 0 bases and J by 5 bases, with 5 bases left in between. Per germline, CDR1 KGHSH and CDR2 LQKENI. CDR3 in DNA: TGTGCCAGCTCACCACCGACAAACAATGAGCAGTTCTTC. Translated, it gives CASSPPTNNEQFF.

In nucleotides, the CDR3 is TGTGCCAGCAGCTCGGGACAGCGGCCCCCCGTTGAGGCGGCTTTCTTT. It specifies CASSSGQRPPVEAAFF. The chain couples TRBV7-9 to TRBJ1-1, with 7 positions matching TRBD1. Unmatched junction bases numbered 19, after V lost 4 bases and J lost 11 bases. This CDR3 has 16 residues. Germline V CDR1 and CDR2: SEHNR, FQNEAQ (reference sequence).

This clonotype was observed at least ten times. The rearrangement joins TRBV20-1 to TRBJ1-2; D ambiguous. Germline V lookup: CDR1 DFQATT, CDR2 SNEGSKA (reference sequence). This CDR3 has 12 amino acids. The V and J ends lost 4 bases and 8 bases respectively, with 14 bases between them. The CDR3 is CSAKTRFWGYTF. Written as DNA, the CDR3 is TGCAGTGCTAAAACCCGGTTCTGGGGCTACACCTTC.

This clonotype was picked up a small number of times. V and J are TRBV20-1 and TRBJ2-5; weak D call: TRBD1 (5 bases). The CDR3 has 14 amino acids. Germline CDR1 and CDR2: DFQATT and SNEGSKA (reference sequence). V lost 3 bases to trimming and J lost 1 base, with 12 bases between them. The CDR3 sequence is CSARKGTGQETQYF. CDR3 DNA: TGCAGTGCTAGGAAGGGAACAGGCCAAGAGACCCAGTACTTC.

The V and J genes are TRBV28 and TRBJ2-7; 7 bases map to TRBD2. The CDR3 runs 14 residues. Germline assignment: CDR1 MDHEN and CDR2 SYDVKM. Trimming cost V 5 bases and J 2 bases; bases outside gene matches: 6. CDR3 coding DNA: TGTGCCAGCAGTACCTCTAGCGGCACCTACGAGCAGTACTTC. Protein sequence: CASSTSSGTYEQYF.

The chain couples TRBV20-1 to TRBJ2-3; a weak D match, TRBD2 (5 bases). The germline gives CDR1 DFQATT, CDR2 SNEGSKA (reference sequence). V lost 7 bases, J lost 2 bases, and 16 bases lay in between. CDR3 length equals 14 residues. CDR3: CSGLGLAPTDTQYF. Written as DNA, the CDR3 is TGCAGTGGGTTGGGTCTAGCCCCCACAGATACGCAGTATTTT.

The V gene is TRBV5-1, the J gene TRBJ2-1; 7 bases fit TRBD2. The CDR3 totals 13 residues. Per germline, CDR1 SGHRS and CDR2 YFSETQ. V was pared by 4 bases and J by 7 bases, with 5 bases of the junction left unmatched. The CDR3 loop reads CASSVGGVNEQFF. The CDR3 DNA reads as TGCGCCAGCAGCGTGGGAGGGGTGAATGAGCAGTTCTTC.

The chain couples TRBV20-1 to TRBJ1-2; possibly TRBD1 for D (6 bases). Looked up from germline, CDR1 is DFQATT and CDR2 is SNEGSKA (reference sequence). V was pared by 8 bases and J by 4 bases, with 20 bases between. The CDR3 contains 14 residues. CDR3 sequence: CSPTRQDQLYGYTF. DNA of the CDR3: TGCAGTCCGACTCGACAGGACCAGCTCTATGGCTACACCTTC.

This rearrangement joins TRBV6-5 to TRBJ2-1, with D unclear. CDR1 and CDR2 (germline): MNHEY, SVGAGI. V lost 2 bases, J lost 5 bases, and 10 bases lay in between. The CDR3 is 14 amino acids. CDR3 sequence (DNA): TGTGCCAGCAGTTACGTGCACGCAAACAATGAGCAGTTCTTC. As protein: CASSYVHANNEQFF.

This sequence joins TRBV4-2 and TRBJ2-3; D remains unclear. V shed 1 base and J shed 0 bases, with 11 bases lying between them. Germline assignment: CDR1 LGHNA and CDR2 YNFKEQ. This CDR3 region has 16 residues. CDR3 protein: CASSQGWRTSTDTQYF. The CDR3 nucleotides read TGTGCCAGCAGCCAAGGGTGGCGAACTAGCACAGATACGCAGTATTTT.

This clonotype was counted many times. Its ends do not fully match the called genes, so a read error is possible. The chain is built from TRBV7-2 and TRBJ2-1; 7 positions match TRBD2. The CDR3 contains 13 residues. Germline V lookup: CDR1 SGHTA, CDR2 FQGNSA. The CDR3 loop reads CASSVALAYEQFF. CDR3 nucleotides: TGTGCCAGCAGCGTAGCACTAGCGTATGAGCAGTTCTTC. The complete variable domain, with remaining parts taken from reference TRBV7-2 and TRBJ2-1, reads GAGVSQSPSNKVTEKGKDVELRCDPISGHTALYWYRQSLGQGLEFLIYFQGNSAPDKSGLPSDRFSAERTGGSVSTLTIQRTQQEDSAVYLCASSVALAYEQFFGPGTRLTVL.

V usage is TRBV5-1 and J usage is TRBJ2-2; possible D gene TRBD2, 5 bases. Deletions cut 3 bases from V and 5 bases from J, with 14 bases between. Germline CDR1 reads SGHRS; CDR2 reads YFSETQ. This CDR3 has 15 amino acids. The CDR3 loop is CASSWYREGTGELFF. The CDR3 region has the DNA TGCGCCAGCAGCTGGTACCGGGAAGGGACCGGGGAGCTGTTTTTT.

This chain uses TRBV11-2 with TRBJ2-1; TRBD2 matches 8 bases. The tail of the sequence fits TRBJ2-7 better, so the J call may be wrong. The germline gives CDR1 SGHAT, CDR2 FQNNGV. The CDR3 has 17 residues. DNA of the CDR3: TGTGCCAGCAGCTTAGCCGGTGGCACTAGCGGCCTCAATGAGCAGTACTTC. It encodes CASSLAGGTSGLNEQYF.

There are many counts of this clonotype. CDR3 DNA: TGTGCCAGCAGCGAGGACCACACAGATACGCAGTATTTT. This translates into CASSEDHTDTQYF. V and J are TRBV9 and TRBJ2-3; D not certain. The CDR3 is made up of 13 amino acids. Trimming removed 3 bases at V and 2 bases at J, with 7 bases between. The germline V gene encodes CDR1 SGDLS and CDR2 YYNGEE.

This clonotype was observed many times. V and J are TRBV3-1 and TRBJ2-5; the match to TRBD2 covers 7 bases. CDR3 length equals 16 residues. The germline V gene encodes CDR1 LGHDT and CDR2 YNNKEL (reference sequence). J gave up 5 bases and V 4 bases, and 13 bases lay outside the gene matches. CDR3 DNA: TGTGCCAGCAGCCCGAGACTAGCCGCTTCGGAGGAGACCCAGTACTTC. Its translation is CASSPRLAASEETQYF.

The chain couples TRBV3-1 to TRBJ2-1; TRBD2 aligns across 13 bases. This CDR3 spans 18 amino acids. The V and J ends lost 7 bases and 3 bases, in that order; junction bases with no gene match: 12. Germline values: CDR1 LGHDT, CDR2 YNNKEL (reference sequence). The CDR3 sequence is CASILGLAGEQIYNEQFF. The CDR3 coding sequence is TGTGCCAGCATCTTAGGACTAGCGGGAGAACAAATCTACAATGAGCAGTTCTTC.

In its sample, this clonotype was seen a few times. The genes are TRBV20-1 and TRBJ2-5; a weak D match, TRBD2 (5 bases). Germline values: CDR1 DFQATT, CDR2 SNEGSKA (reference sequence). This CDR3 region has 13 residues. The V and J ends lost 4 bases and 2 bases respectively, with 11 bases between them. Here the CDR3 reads CSANAGKQETQYF. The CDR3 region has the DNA TGCAGTGCTAACGCGGGCAAACAAGAGACCCAGTACTTC.

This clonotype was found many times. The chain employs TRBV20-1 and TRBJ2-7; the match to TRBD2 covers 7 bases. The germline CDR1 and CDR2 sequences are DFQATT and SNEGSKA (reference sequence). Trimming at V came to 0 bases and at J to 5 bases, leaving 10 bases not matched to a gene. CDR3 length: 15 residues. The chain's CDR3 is CSARDLGGGFHEQYF. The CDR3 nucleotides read TGCAGTGCTAGAGATTTGGGGGGGGGTTTCCACGAGCAGTACTTC.